A selection of T cell receptor beta chains follows, all from one sample in a study of CD8 T cells in ankylosing spondylitis. TCRdb reprocessed the 5' RACE reads with MiXCR, giving one entry per CDR3 protein. The sample includes 25,000 to 35,000 distinct CDR3 sequences, 30% of them seen just once. The sequenced sample was synovial fluid, either unsorted or a sorted T cell fraction (not recorded which). The origin of the receptors is a male donor with ankylosing spondylitis. CDR3s include the opening cysteine and the closing phenylalanine or tryptophan. The D gene is left open where the match is weak. Rows may omit the clone size; those that give it use once, few, many or a size class.

TGCAGTGCTAGACGACCGGGACAGGGCAACAATGAGCAGTTCTTC	CSARRPGQGNNEQFF	NA	TRBV20-1	TRBJ2-1	TRBD1
TGCAGTGCTAGAGAAGCAGCGGTAGAGGAGCAGTTCTTC	CSAREAAVEEQFF	NA	TRBV20-1	TRBJ2-1	NA
TGTGCCAGCAGCCCAACTCCGGGACAACCCACAGATACGCAGTATTTT	CASSPTPGQPTDTQYF	many	TRBV11-2	TRBJ2-3	NA
TGCGCCAGCAGCTACGATATTTCTCCCAATGAGCAGTTCTTC	CASSYDISPNEQFF	NA	TRBV4-1	TRBJ2-1	NA
TGTGCCAGCAGTTTCTACCAGGGGGCCTCTGATACGCAGTATTTT	CASSFYQGASDTQYF	few	TRBV27	TRBJ2-3	TRBD1
TGTGCCAGCAGTCTGGTATACTCTGGGGCCAACGTCCTGACTTTC	CASSLVYSGANVLTF	many	TRBV27	TRBJ2-6	NA
TGTGCCATCAGTGAGGTTTCCGGGGGTCAGCCCCAGCATTTT	CAISEVSGGQPQHF	many	TRBV10-3	TRBJ1-5	NA
TGTGCCAGCAGTTCGAAGACAGGGGCTGGCAAAAACATTCAGTACTTC	CASSSKTGAGKNIQYF	few	TRBV12-3/TRBV12-4	TRBJ2-4	TRBD1
TGTGCCAGCAGTGACACGGAAACATTGAACACTGAAGCTTTCTTT	CASSDTETLNTEAFF	NA	TRBV2	TRBJ1-1	NA
TGCAGTGCTCGAAAACTAGACAGATTTAACTATGGCTACACCTTC	CSARKLDRFNYGYTF	few	TRBV20-1	TRBJ1-2	NA
TGCGCCAGCAGCGGGTCACGGGAGGCCAGCTTATCGCAGTATTTT	CASSGSREASLSQYF	NA	TRBV5-1	TRBJ2-3	TRBD2
TGTGCCAGCAGTCTTCCGGGACTAGCGGAGGTGTTTGACGCAGATACGCAGTATTTT	CASSLPGLAEVFDADTQYF	NA	TRBV28	TRBJ2-3	TRBD2
TGTGCCAGCGGACCCAACAAGAACACTGAAGCTTTCTTT	CASGPNKNTEAFF	NA	TRBV7-6	TRBJ1-1	NA
TGTGCCAGCAGCCCCGGGGTCACCACGCACGATGAGCAGTTCTTC	CASSPGVTTHDEQFF	many	TRBV11-2	TRBJ2-1	NA
TGCGCCAGCAGCTTGTATGGGCTAGCGCTAAGCACAGATACGCAGTATTTT	CASSLYGLALSTDTQYF	NA	TRBV5-1	TRBJ2-3	NA
TGTGCCAGCAGCCCGGGGACAGGGGATACTGAAAAACTGTTTTTT	CASSPGTGDTEKLFF	many	TRBV3-1	TRBJ1-4	TRBD1
TGTGCCACCGGTGGTCGGAGGAGCTCCTACAATGAGCAGTTCTTC	CATGGRRSSYNEQFF	NA	TRBV24-1	TRBJ2-1	NA
TGCGCCAGCAGCTGGGTGGCGGGAAGTACAGATACGCAGTATTTT	CASSWVAGSTDTQYF	few	TRBV5-1	TRBJ2-3	NA
TGTGCCAGCAGCGGAGGGAATTTGAATGAGCAGTTCTTC	CASSGGNLNEQFF	many	TRBV11-2	TRBJ2-1	NA
TGTGCCAGCAGTCCCCGGGGTTGGGAAGTGACTCAGCCCCAGCATTTT	CASSPRGWEVTQPQHF	NA	TRBV6-2/TRBV6-3	TRBJ1-5	NA
TGTGCCAGCAGCTTAGGGAGTAGGGGGCCGGGAGAGACCCAGTACTTC	CASSLGSRGPGETQYF	many	TRBV11-2	TRBJ2-5	TRBD1
TGTGCCAGCAGCGATTTTAGAGAGCAGTTCTTC	CASSDFREQFF	NA	TRBV14	TRBJ2-1	NA
TGTGCCTGTACCGGGGCAGCTGGGAACTATGGCTACACCTTC	CACTGAAGNYGYTF	many	TRBV7-2	TRBJ1-2	NA
TGTGCTAGTGGTTTGGCCCCCCAAAAGCCCCAGCATTTT	CASGLAPQKPQHF	NA	TRBV12-5	TRBJ1-5	NA
TGCAGTGCTAGACTAGCGGACAATGAGCAGTTCTTC	CSARLADNEQFF	many	TRBV20-1	TRBJ2-1	TRBD2
TGTGCCAGCAGCCAAGTTTATAGCTCCTACAATGAGCAGTTCTTC	CASSQVYSSYNEQFF	NA	TRBV3-1	TRBJ2-1	NA
TGTGCCACCAGTGACAGAGCGGGAGGGGCCTACAATGAGCAGTTCTTC	CATSDRAGGAYNEQFF	NA	TRBV24-1	TRBJ2-1	TRBD2
TGTGCCAGCAGCTCCTTTCCTTTGCAGGAGGGCCAGGGAGAGACCCAGTACTTC	CASSSFPLQEGQGETQYF	NA	TRBV4-2	TRBJ2-5	NA
TGCAGTGCTAGGAACCCAGACGGGGGCCCGGACACCGGGGAGCTGTTTTTT	CSARNPDGGPDTGELFF	NA	TRBV20-1	TRBJ2-2	NA
TGCAGCGCCGAAGGGCTCACAGATACGCAGTATTTT	CSAEGLTDTQYF	NA	TRBV29-1	TRBJ2-3	NA
TGTGCCAGCAGTCGGACTAGCGAGAGCACAGATACGCAGTATTTT	CASSRTSESTDTQYF	once	TRBV6-1	TRBJ2-3	TRBD2
TGTGCCAGCACTAGGGACGGGAGAGATACGCAGTATTTT	CASTRDGRDTQYF	many	TRBV2	TRBJ2-3	NA
TGCAGTGCTACGGGACACGACACCGGGGAGCTGTTTTTT	CSATGHDTGELFF	NA	TRBV20-1	TRBJ2-2	NA
TGTGCCAGCAGCTTTGGGCTTCCAGATACCCAGTACTTC	CASSFGLPDTQYF	NA	TRBV7-2	TRBJ2-5	NA
TGTGCCAGCAGCCCACGTCCTGGGAGCAACACCGGGGAGCTGTTTTTT	CASSPRPGSNTGELFF	NA	TRBV7-6	TRBJ2-2	NA
TGCGCCAGCCGGACTATTTTTACAGATACGCAGTATTTT	CASRTIFTDTQYF	few	TRBV23-1	TRBJ2-3	NA
TGCAGTGCTAGAGCAAAGGAGGGTTTAGCCTACGAGCAGTACTTC	CSARAKEGLAYEQYF	once	TRBV20-1	TRBJ2-7	NA
TGCAGTGCTAGAGGGGGGCAGGGGTGGACCGGGGAGCTGTTTTTT	CSARGGQGWTGELFF	NA	TRBV20-1	TRBJ2-2	NA
TGCGCCAGCAGCTTGAAAGGTTGGACTGAAGCTTTCTTT	CASSLKGWTEAFF	few	TRBV5-1	TRBJ1-1	NA
TGTGCCAGCAGCTTAGGGACAGAATATGGCTACACCTTC	CASSLGTEYGYTF	NA	TRBV11-2	TRBJ1-2	NA
TGTGCCACCTACAGCGGAAACACCGGGGAGCTGTTTTTT	CATYSGNTGELFF	many	TRBV24-1	TRBJ2-2	NA
TGTGCCAGCAGCTCCGAGCGGGAGCTTGACAATGAGCAGTTCTTC	CASSSERELDNEQFF	many	TRBV11-3	TRBJ2-1	TRBD2
TGTGCCAGCAGCCACCCGGGACGGCGAAATGAAGCTTTCTTT	CASSHPGRRNEAFF	NA	TRBV3-1	TRBJ1-1	NA
TGTGCCAGCAGCTTAGGACTAGCGGGAACCTACGAGCAGTACTTC	CASSLGLAGTYEQYF	NA	TRBV13	TRBJ2-7	TRBD2
TGTGCCAGCCACCTTGGCGGGAGAGTTATGGATGAGCAGTTCTTC	CASHLGGRVMDEQFF	many	TRBV5-8	TRBJ2-1	TRBD2
TGCAGTGCTAGTGTCGATAATCTAGCTTTGAGGTTTATCTACAATGAGCAGTTCTTC	CSASVDNLALRFIYNEQFF	NA	TRBV20-1	TRBJ2-1	NA
TGTGCCAGCTCCGTGGGGTCCCGCGAGACCCAGTACTTC	CASSVGSRETQYF	once	TRBV7-9	TRBJ2-5	NA
TGCAGCGTCGGGACTTATACAGATACGCAGTATTTT	CSVGTYTDTQYF	NA	TRBV29-1	TRBJ2-3	NA
TGTGCCAGCAGCTTTCCGGGTATGAGCAATGAGCAGTTCTTC	CASSFPGMSNEQFF	few	TRBV11-2	TRBJ2-1	NA
TGTGCCAGCAGCCCCCGCGGCGGGAGCTCCTACAATGAGCAGTTCTTC	CASSPRGGSSYNEQFF	NA	TRBV7-9	TRBJ2-1	TRBD2
TGTGCCAGCTCACCAGGGGACAGAAACACCATATATTTT	CASSPGDRNTIYF	NA	TRBV18	TRBJ1-3	NA
TGTGCCAGCAGCTTAGAGGGGGACTACACCTTC	CASSLEGDYTF	NA	TRBV11-2	TRBJ1-2	NA